A selection of T cell receptor beta chains follows, all from one sample in a study of regulatory T cells in long-lasting Graves disease. In TCRdb, the multiplex PCR reads were re-called with MiXCR into one record per CDR3 protein. The sample includes some 470,000 distinct CDR3 sequences, roughly 21% of them seen just once. The sequencing here drew on peripheral blood mononuclear cells (PBMCs), taken when the disease was refractory, from a patient treated with antithyroid drugs. The receptors shown here come from a female donor with Graves disease. Both conserved end residues are trimmed from each CDR3.

j_gene: TRBJ1-6; len: 13; v_gene: TRBV7-8; CDR3aa: ASSALRGQDSPLH
j_gene: TRBJ2-3; len: 17; v_gene: TRBV2; CDR3aa: ASSDITLRTSGSTDTQY
j_gene: TRBJ1-6; len: 12; v_gene: TRBV2; CDR3aa: ASSYNGQSTPLH
j_gene: TRBJ2-7; len: 12; v_gene: TRBV28; CDR3aa: ASSLRTVSYEQY
j_gene: TRBJ1-4; len: 13; v_gene: TRBV18; CDR3aa: ASSLQGPAGEKLF
j_gene: TRBJ2-5; len: 13; v_gene: TRBV3-1; CDR3aa: ASSPQIASDETQY
j_gene: TRBJ1-5; len: 12; v_gene: TRBV4-3; CDR3aa: ASSQDRYNQPQH
j_gene: TRBJ2-2; len: 12; v_gene: TRBV7-2; CDR3aa: ASSLADRAGELF
j_gene: TRBJ2-1; len: 12; v_gene: TRBV5-1; CDR3aa: ASSSGLAGGKEF
j_gene: TRBJ1-2; len: 12; v_gene: TRBV5-1; CDR3aa: ASSFGQANYGYT
j_gene: TRBJ2-4; len: 15; v_gene: TRBV11-2; CDR3aa: ASSSYRGSSGENIQY
j_gene: TRBJ2-2; len: 13; v_gene: TRBV19; CDR3aa: ASSIYGSNTGELF
j_gene: TRBJ1-3; len: 13; v_gene: TRBV4-1; CDR3aa: ASSSPGTSGNTIY
j_gene: TRBJ1-1; len: 14; v_gene: TRBV6-1; CDR3aa: ASSDGGGRWDTEAF
j_gene: TRBJ2-4; len: 14; v_gene: TRBV14; CDR3aa: ASSQLSGVAKNIQY
j_gene: TRBJ1-2; len: 11; v_gene: TRBV12-3/TRBV12-4; CDR3aa: ASSNGQGYGYT
j_gene: TRBJ1-4; len: 12; v_gene: TRBV19; CDR3aa: ASSIEQGSEKLF
j_gene: TRBJ1-1; len: 12; v_gene: TRBV28; CDR3aa: ASSTRQLNTEAF
j_gene: TRBJ1-2; len: 13; v_gene: TRBV27; CDR3aa: ASSLGSGQGVGYT
j_gene: TRBJ2-5; len: 10; v_gene: TRBV6-1; CDR3aa: ASSDPDETQY
j_gene: TRBJ1-1; len: 13; v_gene: TRBV9; CDR3aa: ASSVDSATNTEAF
j_gene: TRBJ2-5; len: 13; v_gene: TRBV5-5; CDR3aa: ASSLGQGGLETQY
j_gene: TRBJ1-2; len: 12; v_gene: TRBV3-1; CDR3aa: ACSSTGTTYGYT
j_gene: TRBJ2-7; len: 14; v_gene: TRBV5-1; CDR3aa: ASSLGPRGPTYEQY
j_gene: TRBJ1-5; len: 14; v_gene: TRBV12-3/TRBV12-4; CDR3aa: ASSLEGARGNQPQH
j_gene: TRBJ1-2; len: 10; v_gene: TRBV12-3/TRBV12-4; CDR3aa: ASATTNYGYT
j_gene: TRBJ1-1; len: 16; v_gene: TRBV12-5; CDR3aa: ASGVGGDSVHRNTEAF
j_gene: TRBJ1-5; len: 13; v_gene: TRBV4-3; CDR3aa: ASSQDRDSNQPQH
j_gene: TRBJ1-5; len: 12; v_gene: TRBV12-3/TRBV12-4; CDR3aa: ASNQAWSNQPQH
j_gene: TRBJ1-2; len: 7; v_gene: TRBV20-1; CDR3aa: SAGEGYT
j_gene: TRBJ1-2; len: 11; v_gene: TRBV5-5; CDR3aa: ASSFPGAPGYT
j_gene: TRBJ2-4; len: 14; v_gene: TRBV6-5; CDR3aa: ASSFGLAVAKNIQY
j_gene: TRBJ2-5; len: 11; v_gene: TRBV18; CDR3aa: ASSNRGRETQY
j_gene: TRBJ1-5; len: 13; v_gene: TRBV2; CDR3aa: ASGNQGGVNQPQH
j_gene: TRBJ2-7; len: 12; v_gene: TRBV11-2; CDR3aa: ASSPQGNQNEQY
j_gene: TRBJ2-7; len: 12; v_gene: TRBV4-1; CDR3aa: ASSQEEGFREQY
j_gene: TRBJ2-5; len: 12; v_gene: TRBV29-1; CDR3aa: SVDLEQGGEAQY
j_gene: TRBJ1-2; len: 10; v_gene: TRBV28; CDR3aa: ASSLTVYGYT
j_gene: TRBJ1-6; len: 10; v_gene: TRBV7-9; CDR3aa: ANSASGTALH
j_gene: TRBJ1-4; len: 16; v_gene: TRBV10-3; CDR3aa: AISEFRSPGQGEEKLF
j_gene: TRBJ2-3; len: 13; v_gene: TRBV24-1; CDR3aa: ATSGGDSPTDTQY
j_gene: TRBJ1-4; len: 17; v_gene: TRBV6-1; CDR3aa: ATKSNTGSGPGGNEKLF
j_gene: TRBJ2-3; len: 14; v_gene: TRBV28; CDR3aa: ASSLLERRVPDTQY
j_gene: TRBJ2-5; len: 10; v_gene: TRBV12-3/TRBV12-4; CDR3aa: ASRKAGETQY
j_gene: TRBJ1-1; len: 14; v_gene: TRBV27; CDR3aa: ASSYRGGVGHTEAF
j_gene: TRBJ1-5; len: 8; v_gene: TRBV29-1; CDR3aa: SVVGQPQH
j_gene: TRBJ2-5; len: 12; v_gene: TRBV6-5; CDR3aa: ASSYQGYQATQY
j_gene: TRBJ2-5; len: 14; v_gene: TRBV27; CDR3aa: ASSLSSGTGRETQY
j_gene: TRBJ1-1; len: 12; v_gene: TRBV5-1; CDR3aa: ASSLQGRQTQAF
j_gene: TRBJ1-2; len: 11; v_gene: TRBV28; CDR3aa: ASSPFNRDGYT
j_gene: TRBJ2-5; len: 14; v_gene: TRBV11-2; CDR3aa: ASSNGQTRHQETQY